This note documents a single T cell receptor beta chain sequence. Its antigen remains unknown. The repertoire was sequenced with immunoSEQ multiplex PCR; TCRdb's copy has only in-frame clones and lacks some. The top ten clones hold approximately 3.6% of a sample with about 27,000 clones, about 72% of them seen once. Looked up from germline, CDR1 is SGHDN and CDR2 is FVKESK. The V gene lost 2 bases and the J gene lost 4 bases, with 8 bases spanning the gap. CDR3 length: 13 residues. Noted time point: cycle 4 day 1 (C4D1), after more than 5 weeks of nivolumab. All patients relapsed after autologous stem cell transplantation, and brentuximab vedotin exposure varied. The sample originates from a study of PD-1 blockade in classical Hodgkin lymphoma. Findings and caveats of the study: The diversity seen at baseline in complete responders resembled that of newly diagnosed patients.

The chain joins TRBV14 to TRBJ1-1; possible D gene TRBD1, 5 bases. This TCR came from a human donor with classical Hodgkin lymphoma. The starting material was peripheral blood mononuclear cells (PBMCs), obtained before the fourth cycle of nivolumab. The CDR3 here is CASSQQGVTEAFF. The CDR3, as DNA: TGTGCCAGCAGCCAACAGGGAGTCACTGAAGCTTTCTTT. The entire variable domain, with the rest obtained from reference TRBV14 and TRBJ1-1, is as follows: EAGVTQFPSHSVIEKGQTVTLRCDPISGHDNLYWYRRVMGKEIKFLLHFVKESKQDESGMPNNRFLAERTGGTYSTLKVQPAELEDSGVYFCASSQQGVTEAFFGQGTRLTVV.